These T cell receptor beta chains were read from a single sample in a study of beta chain features in type 1 diabetes. Libraries were prepared by immunoSEQ multiplex PCR; TCRdb keeps only in-frame clonotypes and omits some of them. The table includes under 70,000 clones, under 75% detected once. Material for sequencing was stem cell memory CD4+ T cells from blood. These receptors originate from a woman in her 30s with type 1 diabetes. Each CDR3 is given with its conserved first and last residue. Each record gives: J gene, V gene, clone size, CDR3 protein. Expanded clones are given a class, and other clones once, few, many or no size at all.

J gene: TRBJ1-1
V gene: TRBV19
clone size: few
CDR3 protein: CASKDRLNTEAFF

J gene: TRBJ1-5
V gene: TRBV2
clone size: .
CDR3 protein: CASSLTDQPQHF

J gene: TRBJ2-7
V gene: TRBV9
clone size: once
CDR3 protein: CASSSRAGAAYEQYF

J gene: TRBJ2-2
V gene: TRBV7-2
clone size: .
CDR3 protein: CASSFGPAGGELFF

J gene: .
V gene: TRBV29-1
clone size: .
CDR3 protein: CSVDVSGSSYEQYF

J gene: TRBJ2-7
V gene: TRBV21-1
clone size: .
CDR3 protein: CASSKAFRDFLYEQYF

J gene: TRBJ1-5
V gene: TRBV27
clone size: .
CDR3 protein: CASSLFVRWSSNQPQHF

J gene: TRBJ2-1
V gene: TRBV5-1
clone size: .
CDR3 protein: CASRSSGGVMNEQFF

J gene: TRBJ2-3
V gene: TRBV6-5
clone size: .
CDR3 protein: CASSYSTGGPSQYF

J gene: TRBJ2-3
V gene: TRBV10-3
clone size: few
CDR3 protein: CAISDPTGADTQYF

J gene: TRBJ2-2
V gene: TRBV15
clone size: .
CDR3 protein: CATSTGTSGWTGELFF

J gene: TRBJ1-5
V gene: TRBV28
clone size: .
CDR3 protein: CASRLTGGGQPQHF

J gene: TRBJ2-5
V gene: TRBV9
clone size: .
CDR3 protein: CASSAAGGRETQYF

J gene: TRBJ2-7
V gene: TRBV29-1
clone size: few
CDR3 protein: CSVGKSSYEQYF

J gene: TRBJ2-2
V gene: TRBV6-5
clone size: .
CDR3 protein: CASSYLGRGTGELFF

J gene: TRBJ1-1
V gene: TRBV6-6
clone size: .
CDR3 protein: CASRPGTGVSEAFF

J gene: TRBJ2-2
V gene: TRBV5-1
clone size: .
CDR3 protein: CASSSPQGLASDGELFF

J gene: TRBJ2-7
V gene: TRBV6-5
clone size: .
CDR3 protein: CASRSTDYEQYF